The T cell receptor (beta chain) under discussion was sequenced for a study of blood T cell repertoires in COVID-19. About the study: PBMCs, B-cell-depleted T cells, or T cells provided the cDNA or gDNA that made up the material.

In the original workflow: Reference gene primer amplification gave nucleated cell count estimates. The repertoire was sequenced with immunoSEQ multiplex PCR; TCRdb's copy has only in-frame clones and lacks some. For V, J and clone size, that table is used; D and trimming come from the DNA. The data hold tens of thousands of clones, with nearly 90% observed a single time. Sequencing was carried out using peripheral blood. The sequence was obtained from a woman aged 45-65 years with COVID-19, enrolled during active disease.

Written as DNA, the CDR3 is TGTGCCAGTAGTCATGGACTAGCGGGGGTCTCCTACAATGAGCAGTTCTTC. Protein: CASSHGLAGVSYNEQFF. The rearrangement uses TRBV19 and TRBJ2-1; TRBD2 matches 13 bases. V gave up 5 bases and J gave up 0 bases; unmatched junction bases: 4. Germline V gene lookup returns CDR1 LNHDA and CDR2 SQIVND (reference sequence). The CDR3 consists of 17 residues.